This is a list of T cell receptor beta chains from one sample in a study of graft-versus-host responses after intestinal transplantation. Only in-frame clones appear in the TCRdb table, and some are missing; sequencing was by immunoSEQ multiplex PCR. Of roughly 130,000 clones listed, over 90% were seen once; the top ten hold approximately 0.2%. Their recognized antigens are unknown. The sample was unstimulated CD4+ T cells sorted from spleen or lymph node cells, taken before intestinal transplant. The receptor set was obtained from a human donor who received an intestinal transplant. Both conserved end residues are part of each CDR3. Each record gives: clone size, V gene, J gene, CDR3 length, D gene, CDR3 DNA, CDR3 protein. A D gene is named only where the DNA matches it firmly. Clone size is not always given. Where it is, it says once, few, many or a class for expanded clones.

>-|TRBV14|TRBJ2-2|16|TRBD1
TGTGCCAGCAGCCAGCGACAGGGGTGGAACACCGGGGAGCTGTTTTTT
CASSQRQGWNTGELFF
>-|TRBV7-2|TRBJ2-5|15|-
TGTGCCAGCAGCCCTGGACAGTCCCCCCAAGAGACCCAGTACTTC
CASSPGQSPQETQYF
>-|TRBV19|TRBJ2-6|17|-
TGTGCCAGTAGTTCTCGACTGACATCCTCTGGGGCCAACGTCCTGACTTTC
CASSSRLTSSGANVLTF
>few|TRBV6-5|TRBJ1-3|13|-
TGTGCCAGCACGGGGGACTCTGGAAACACCATATATTTT
CASTGDSGNTIYF
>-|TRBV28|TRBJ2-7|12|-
TGTGCCAGCAGTTCGAGACAGGACGAGCAGTACTTC
CASSSRQDEQYF
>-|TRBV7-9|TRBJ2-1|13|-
TGTGCCAGCAGCTTTGTCAAAGGGGGTGGGCAGTTCTTC
CASSFVKGGGQFF
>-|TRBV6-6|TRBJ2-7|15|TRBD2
TGTGCCAGCAGTTACTCCCTAGCGGGAGCCTCCGAGCAGTACTTC
CASSYSLAGASEQYF
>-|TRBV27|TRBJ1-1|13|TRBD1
TGTGCCAGCGGGACAGGGGGCAAGGTTGAAGCTTTCTTC
CASGTGGKVEAFF
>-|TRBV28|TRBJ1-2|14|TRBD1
TGTGCCAGCAGCTTAGGACAGGGGGCGCTTGGCTACACCTTC
CASSLGQGALGYTF
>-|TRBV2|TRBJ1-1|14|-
TGTGCCAGCAGTGAAGTCAGGGTGCAGGGTGTAACTTTCTTT
CASSEVRVQGVTFF
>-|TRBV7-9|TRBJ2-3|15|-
TGTGCCAGCAGCTTAATCATGCCTAGCACAGATACGCAGTATTTT
CASSLIMPSTDTQYF
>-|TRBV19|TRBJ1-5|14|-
TGTGCCAGTAGTATATTCGTTGGGAGACAGCCCCAGCATTTT
CASSIFVGRQPQHF
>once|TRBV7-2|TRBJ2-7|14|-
TGTGCCAGCAGCTTAAGGGGGGAAACCTACGAGCAGTACTTC
CASSLRGETYEQYF
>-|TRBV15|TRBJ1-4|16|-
TGTGCCACCAGCCCATCTGCCGGGGGGGGAAATGAAAAACTGTTTTTT
CATSPSAGGGNEKLFF
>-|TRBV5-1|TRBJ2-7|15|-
TGCGCCAGCAGCTTGATCCAGGGTGGGTCCTACGAGCAGTACTTC
CASSLIQGGSYEQYF
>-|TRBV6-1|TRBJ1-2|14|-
TGTGCCAGCAGTGGCGGACAGTTTTTCTATGGCTACACCTTC
CASSGGQFFYGYTF
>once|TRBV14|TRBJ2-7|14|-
TGTGCCAGCAGCCTCGTCAGGGATCCCTACGAGCAGTACTTC
CASSLVRDPYEQYF
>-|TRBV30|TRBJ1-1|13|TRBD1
TGTGCCTGGAGCGGACAGGTGAACACTGAAGCTTTCTTT
CAWSGQVNTEAFF
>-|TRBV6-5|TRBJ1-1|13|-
TGTGCCAGCAGCCTACAAAGGAACACTGAAGCTTTCTTT
CASSLQRNTEAFF
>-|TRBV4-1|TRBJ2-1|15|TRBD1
TGCGCCAGCAGCCAAGATATGGCAACAGGGGTTGAGCAGTTCTTC
CASSQDMATGVEQFF
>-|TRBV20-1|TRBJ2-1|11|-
TGCAGTGCGGCGGTAGACAATGAGCAGTTCTTC
CSAAVDNEQFF
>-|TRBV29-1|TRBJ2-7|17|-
TGCAGCGTTGGGGGGGCCGGGACCACTCAGGGGAGGCACGAGCAGTACTTC
CSVGGAGTTQGRHEQYF
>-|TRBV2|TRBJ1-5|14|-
TGTGCCAGCAGCCACGAACAGGGCTATCAGCCCCAGCATTTT
CASSHEQGYQPQHF
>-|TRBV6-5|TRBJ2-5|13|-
TGTGCCAGCAGCCAGGGTTGGGGAGAGACCCAGTACTTC
CASSQGWGETQYF
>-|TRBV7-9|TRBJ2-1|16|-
TGTGCCAGCAGCTTATATCGCGGGAATCGATACAATGAGCAGTTCTTC
CASSLYRGNRYNEQFF
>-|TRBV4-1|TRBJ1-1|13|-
TGCGCCAGCAGCCAAGAGGACCGTTTGAGGGCTTTCTTT
CASSQEDRLRAFF
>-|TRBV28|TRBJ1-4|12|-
TGTGCCAGCGGTGACAGTAATGAAAAACTGTTTTTT
CASGDSNEKLFF
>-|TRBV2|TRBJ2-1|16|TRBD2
TGTGCCAGCAGTGAAGCTGGGCTAGCGGGCTCCAATGAGCAGTTCTTC
CASSEAGLAGSNEQFF
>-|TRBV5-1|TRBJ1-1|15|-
TGCGCCAGCAGCGGCCGGGCCCCCGAAGACACTGAAGCTTTCTTT
CASSGRAPEDTEAFF
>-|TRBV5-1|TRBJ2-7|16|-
TGCGCCAGCAGCCCTGGGTTAATAGGGGCAGATGGGGAGCAGTACTTC
CASSPGLIGADGEQYF
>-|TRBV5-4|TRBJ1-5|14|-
TGTGCCAGCAGCTTGGCGGGGGCCCGGCAGCCCCAGCATTTT
CASSLAGARQPQHF
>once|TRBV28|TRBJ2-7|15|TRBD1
TGTGCCAGCTCCGGGACAGCGAAACCGCGATACGAGCAGTACTTC
CASSGTAKPRYEQYF
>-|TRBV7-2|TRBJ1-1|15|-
TGTGCCAGCAGCTTAAATCGACAGCCTGGAACTGAAGCTTTCTTT
CASSLNRQPGTEAFF
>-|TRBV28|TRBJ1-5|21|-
TGTGCCAGCAGTAGGGGACGGCGGTATTCCTTACGCATAGATAGCAATCAGCCCCAGCATTTT
CASSRGRRYSLRIDSNQPQHF
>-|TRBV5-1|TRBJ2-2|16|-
TGCGCCAGCAGCTTGGGCCCTGGGGTCCGCACCGGGGAGCTGTTTTTT
CASSLGPGVRTGELFF
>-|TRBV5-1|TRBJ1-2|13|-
TGCGCCAGCAGCTTGATCGCCAGCTATGGCTACACCTTC
CASSLIASYGYTF
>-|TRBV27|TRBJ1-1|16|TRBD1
TGTGCCAGCAGTCCGGGACAGACAAACATGAACACTGAAGCTTTCTTT
CASSPGQTNMNTEAFF